The present T cell receptor beta chain was sequenced within a study of T cells in Graves' hyperthyroidism and ophthalmopathy. Findings and caveats of the study: The majority of expanded thyroid clonotypes above 0.001 also appeared in blood. Ophthalmopathy prediction by the model preceded onset by a median roughly 6 months.

The germline V gene encodes CDR1 SGDLS and CDR2 YYNGEE. The CDR3 consists of 15 residues. Trimming removed 0 bases from V and 9 bases from J; junction bases left unmatched: 5. Aged 18 to 65, the patients had hyperthyroidism that was newly diagnosed and had lasted under 2 months. Blood dates from first hyperthyroidism diagnosis, before any ophthalmopathy symptoms. This clonotype appeared many times. Its antigen is as yet unknown. TCR beta CDR3 regions were amplified from RNA. With the HTBI primer set, the TCR CDR3 went through a first round of RT-PCR. TCRdb reprocessed the multiplex PCR reads with MiXCR, giving one entry per CDR3 protein. There are approximately 600,000 distinct CDR3 sequences in the sample; about 15% occur only once, and less than 6% lies in the top ten.

The chain links TRBV9 to TRBJ1-6, with 8 bases aligning to TRBD1. The sample taken for sequencing was blood. The TCR originated in a woman aged 25 to 39 with Graves' hyperthyroidism that later progressed to Graves' ophthalmopathy. The CDR3 spells CASSVEYDRGSPLHF. The CDR3 coding sequence is TGTGCCAGCAGCGTAGAGTACGACAGGGGTTCACCCCTCCACTTT.